The entry that follows covers one T cell receptor beta chain sequence. The antigen it recognizes is unknown. No base-level quality is on record; no much larger clone is a single base apart. This record comes from a study of T cell changes during pregnancy in multiple sclerosis (dated by TCRdb to about 2019). Describing the broader study: The study examined how the T cell repertoire changed over the course of pregnancy in women with multiple sclerosis.

Libraries were made using the immunoSEQ multiplex PCR assay. The table comes from immuneACCESS by way of TCRdb, which keeps in-frame sequences with V and J called. Part of the clones is missing from these tables; in studies checked, under half for an unresolved V gene and the rest for unknown reasons. A total of 25,000 to 35,000 clones appear in this sample, approximately 88% of them only once. The ten largest clones add up to about 9.9% of the sample. Compared with germline, V lacks 4 bases and J lacks 3 bases; bases without a gene match: 5. CDR1 and CDR2 are drawn from the germline V gene (reference sequence): SGHAT, FQDESV. The CDR3 covers 15 residues, taking in both the cysteine and the phenylalanine. The entry retains the CDR3 DNA only, 45 bases that are in frame from base 1.

The sequenced sample was CD8+ T cells from peripheral blood mononuclear cells, obtained in the first trimester of pregnancy. Recombination connected TRBV11-1 to TRBJ2-7; 11 bases in the middle match TRBD2. The receptor was derived from a female donor with multiple sclerosis, enrolled in a pregnancy study. CDR3 region: CASSSTSGSIYEQYF. The nucleotides are TGTGCCAGCAGCTCAACTAGCGGGAGCATCTACGAGCAGTACTTC.